Each of the 21 T cell receptor beta chains below was sequenced from the same sample in a study of blood T cell repertoires in COVID-19. Only in-frame clones appear in the TCRdb table, and some are missing; sequencing was by immunoSEQ multiplex PCR. Of approximately 150,000 clones in the sample, roughly 84% were seen once. The sequenced sample was peripheral blood. These receptors all stem from a man aged 55-75 years with acute or convalescent COVID-19.

The rearrangement uses TRBV24-1 and TRBJ2-2; TRBD2 might be the D (5 bases). The CDR3 has 14 residues. Germline CDR1 and CDR2: KGHDR and SFDVKD. The germline V and J ends were trimmed by 7 bases and 0 bases, with 8 bases remaining between them. The CDR3 bases are TGTGCCACCAGAGGAGGAGCGAACACCGGGGAGCTGTTTTTT. It yields the protein CATRGGANTGELFF.

This rearrangement joins TRBV30 to TRBJ2-1, with D tentatively TRBD2 (5 bases). Trimming pared 1 base from V and 0 bases from J, leaving 10 bases between. Germline lookup yields CDR1 GTSNPN and CDR2 SVGIG (reference sequence). CDR3 length: 15 residues. CDR3 residues: CAWSGLAGSYNEQFF. The CDR3 DNA follows: TGTGCCTGGAGTGGACTGGCGGGCTCCTACAATGAGCAGTTCTTC.

V and J are TRBV18 and TRBJ1-5, with D hard to call. Germline values: CDR1 KGHSH, CDR2 LQKENI. The germline V and J ends were trimmed by 2 bases and 3 bases, with 8 bases remaining between them. The CDR3 has 14 amino acids. CDR3 sequence: CASSPTEHNQPQHF. CDR3 sequence (DNA): TGTGCCAGCTCACCAACAGAACACAATCAGCCCCAGCATTTT.

The V gene is TRBV5-1, the J gene TRBJ1-6, with TRBD1 identical over 8 bases. Looked up from germline, CDR1 is SGHRS and CDR2 is YFSETQ. The CDR3 has 14 residues. After removal of 4 bases from V and 7 bases from J, the junction contained 4 bases not matched to a gene. The CDR3 region is CASSGQGDNSPLHF. The CDR3 nucleotides read TGCGCCAGCAGCGGACAGGGAGACAATTCACCCCTCCACTTT.

V usage is TRBV7-6 and J usage is TRBJ1-6; 7 bases align to TRBD1. Germline V gene sequence: CDR1 SGHVS, CDR2 FNYEAQ. The CDR3 contains 13 residues. J lost 7 bases, V lost 5 bases, and 2 bases had no gene match. This CDR3 reads CASSTTGNSPLHF. The DNA of the CDR3 is TGTGCCAGCAGCACGACAGGGAATTCACCCCTCCACTTT.

The chain joins TRBV19 to TRBJ2-7; possibly TRBD1 for D (6 bases). The CDR3 is made up of 15 amino acids. Trimming took off 9 bases at V and 3 bases at J, with 21 bases between the two ends. Germline values: CDR1 LNHDA, CDR2 SQIVND (reference sequence). In nucleotides, the CDR3 is TGTGCCAGCCGATTGGGGGACATCGGACACTACGAGCAGTACTTC. This codes for CASRLGDIGHYEQYF.

This clone appeared once. This chain uses TRBV15 with TRBJ2-1, with D unclear. The ends were cut back, 3 bases at V and 7 bases at J, with 25 bases in the middle. In germline, CDR1 is LNHNV, CDR2 YYDKDF (reference sequence). CDR3 length equals 18 residues. CDR3 in DNA: TGTGCCACCAGCAGGTCCCGAGGCTCTTTTCTAGTCGAAAATGAGCAGTTCTTC. Translation: CATSRSRGSFLVENEQFF.

The V call is TRBV3-1 (or the pseudogene TRBV3-2), the J call TRBJ2-7, with D possibly matching TRBD1 (5 bases). The V gene lost 2 bases and the J gene lost 3 bases, with 14 bases spanning the gap. CDR1 is LGHDT and CDR2 is YNNKEL in the germline V gene (reference sequence). This CDR3 has 15 residues. CDR3 sequence reads: CASSQQGRLNYEQYF. The CDR3 DNA reads TGTGCCAGCAGCCAACAGGGCCGTCTGAACTACGAGCAGTACTTC.

This clone was found a few times. This chain connects TRBV5-1 to TRBJ1-6; TRBD1 matches at 7 bases. The ends lost 0 bases at V and 7 bases at J; junction bases unmatched: 4. Germline lookup yields CDR1 SGHRS and CDR2 YFSETQ. The CDR3 runs to 15 residues. This CDR3 reads CASSLVGTENSPLHF. Written as DNA, the CDR3 is TGCGCCAGCAGCTTGGTAGGGACAGAAAATTCACCCCTCCACTTT.

The V gene is TRBV6-1, the J gene TRBJ1-2; D unresolved. From germline, CDR1 is MNHNS and CDR2 SASEGT. CDR3 length: 12 amino acids. V lost 2 bases, J lost 2 bases, and 3 bases lay in between. CDR3 DNA: TGTGCCAGCAGTGAACTCAACTATGGCTACACCTTC. This translates into CASSELNYGYTF.

The chain joins TRBV15 to TRBJ2-1, with TRBD2 identical over 9 bases. The CDR3 is made up of 17 amino acids. J lost 5 bases, V lost 0 bases, and 8 bases had no gene match. Germline CDR1 is LNHNV and CDR2 is YYDKDF (reference sequence). This CDR3 is CATSRELSGSGNNEQFF. As DNA, the CDR3 is TGTGCCACCAGCAGAGAGCTTAGCGGGAGTGGTAACAATGAGCAGTTCTTC.

The chain is built from TRBV11-2 and TRBJ2-7, with TRBD1 identical over 11 bases. The J segment lost 1 base and the V segment lost 5 bases, leaving 16 bases of the junction unmatched. The CDR3 extends over 19 amino acids. CDR1 SGHAT and CDR2 FQNNGV come from the germline V gene. The chain's CDR3 is CASSTTPGQGDGRSYEQYF. The CDR3, as DNA: TGTGCCAGCAGCACAACGCCGGGACAGGGGGACGGTAGGTCCTACGAGCAGTACTTC.

The chain combines TRBV10-3 with TRBJ2-7; 8 bases fit TRBD2. V was clipped by 4 bases and J by 7 bases; unmatched bases: 9. Germline V CDR1 and CDR2: ENHRY, SYGVKD. The CDR3 has 14 residues. The CDR3 reads CAISGTSGQGEQYF. The CDR3 DNA reads as TGTGCCATCAGTGGCACTAGCGGCCAGGGGGAGCAGTACTTC.

The V gene is TRBV6-6, the J gene TRBJ1-1; a weak D match, TRBD1 (5 bases). V gave up 5 bases and J gave up 8 bases, with 24 bases separating them. The CDR3 has 16 amino acids. Germline V lookup: CDR1 MNHNY, CDR2 SVGAGI (reference sequence). The CDR3 loop reads CASSRDPPAGGGEAFF. CDR3 bases: TGTGCCAGCAGTCGTGACCCCCCAGCCGGCGGGGGGGAAGCTTTCTTT.

This chain uses TRBV6-5 with TRBJ2-7; the D gene is possibly TRBD2 (7 bases). V lost 10 bases to trimming and J lost 5 bases, with 24 bases between them. The CDR3 extends over 15 amino acids. CDR1 and CDR2 from the germline V gene are MNHEY and SVGAGI. CDR3 in DNA: TGTGCCACCCAACGGGGGGCAGGGATCGTCCACGAGCAGTACTTC. Its protein is CATQRGAGIVHEQYF.

The V gene is TRBV29-1, the J gene TRBJ2-5; 8 positions agree with TRBD2. Looked up from germline, CDR1 is SQVTM and CDR2 is ANQGSEA. The CDR3 runs 13 residues. The V and J ends lost 4 bases and 4 bases, in that order; junction bases with no gene match: 5. CDR3 sequence reads: CSVGGLAPETQYF. CDR3 sequence (DNA): TGCAGCGTTGGAGGACTAGCCCCAGAGACCCAGTACTTC. Complete variable domain (other parts from reference TRBV29-1 and TRBJ2-5): SAVISQKPSRDICQRGTSLTIQCQVDSQVTMMFWYRQQPGQSLTLIATANQGSEATYESGFVIDKFPISRPNLTFSTLTVSNMSPEDSSIYLCSVGGLAPETQYFGPGTRLLVL.

J is TRBJ2-1 and V is TRBV5-4; D is perhaps TRBD2 (6 bases). The CDR3 is 15 amino acids. Germline V gives CDR1 SGHNT, CDR2 YYREEE (reference sequence). With 0 bases removed from V and 4 bases from J, the gap between germline ends came to 11 bases. The CDR3 nucleotides read TGTGCCAGCAGCTTGGTCTCGGGACTGTACAATGAGCAGTTCTTC. It encodes CASSLVSGLYNEQFF.

The V and J genes are TRBV4-1 and TRBJ2-1, with 11 positions matching TRBD2. Germline V gene lookup returns CDR1 MGHRA and CDR2 YSYEKL. This CDR3 has 18 residues. V dropped 5 bases and J dropped 0; count of bases not matched to a gene: 9. The CDR3 loop reads CASSGLAGGRSSYNEQFF. The DNA for the CDR3 is TGCGCCAGCAGCGGGCTAGCGGGAGGCCGCAGCTCCTACAATGAGCAGTTCTTC.

This clone was found many times. The chain couples TRBV29-1 to TRBJ1-2; TRBD1 might be the D (6 bases). V lost 4 bases to trimming and J lost 6 bases, with 18 bases between them. CDR3 length: 14 amino acids. Germline V gene data show CDR1 as SQVTM and CDR2 as ANQGSEA. The CDR3 is CSVGMGAEGNGYTF. The DNA of the CDR3 is TGCAGCGTTGGAATGGGGGCAGAAGGTAATGGCTACACCTTC.

This chain joins TRBV7-2 and TRBJ2-7; tentative D call: TRBD2 (6 bases). The CDR3 has 15 residues. The germline V and J ends were trimmed by 5 bases and 2 bases, with 16 bases remaining between them. Germline V gene data show CDR1 as SGHTA and CDR2 as FQGNSA. CDR3 DNA: TGTGCCAGCAGCGCGTATACTAGCACTACCTACGAGCAGTACTTC. It codes for CASSAYTSTTYEQYF.

V and J are TRBV3-1 (or the pseudogene TRBV3-2) and TRBJ2-3; the match to TRBD2 covers 12 bases. The CDR3 has 17 residues. V shed 0 bases, J shed 2 bases, and the junction held 3 bases outside the gene matches. CDR1 LGHDT and CDR2 YNNKEL come from the germline V gene (reference sequence). The CDR3 DNA reads as TGTGCCAGCAGCCAAGAGCTAGCGGGGGGGGCCACAGATACGCAGTATTTT. Translating gives CASSQELAGGATDTQYF.